The source of this TCR beta chain is a study of T cells in Graves' hyperthyroidism and ophthalmopathy. Patients aged 18 to 65 with hyperthyroidism were newly diagnosed, with duration under 2 months. A note on this clonotype: Its antigen is still unknown.

The TCR beta CDR3 regions underwent amplification using RNA transcripts as the source. HTBI primers were employed in a first-round RT-PCR of the TCR CDR3. TCRdb recomputed calls from the multiplex PCR reads with MiXCR, one row per CDR3 protein. The data contain roughly 700,000 distinct CDR3 sequences, around 15% of them seen just once; the ten biggest clones take up 10% to 13%. The CDR3 runs to 18 residues. CDR1 and CDR2 (germline): SEHNR, FQNEAQ (reference sequence). Germline trimming cut 3 bases from V and 7 bases from J; bases unmatched to any gene: 20. Findings of the study overall: The blood repertoire included most of the expanded thyroid clonotypes above 0.001. Stable hyperthyroidism and ophthalmopathy were separated using 13 V-J signatures.

The chain has TRBV7-9 and TRBJ1-2; 7 bases are shared with TRBD1. The sequence derives from a woman between 18 and 29 years old with Graves' hyperthyroidism. The sequencing input was blood. CDR3 DNA: TGTGCCAGCAGCTTTCGACCCCCGTTTCGTGCAGGGGGGGGTGGCTACACCTTC. Its protein product is CASSFRPPFRAGGGGYTF.